This TCR beta chain was retrieved from a study of cytomegalovirus exposure and HLA in healthy donors. Overall study: For the approximately 390 genotyped donors, approximately 83% fell within the Caucasian-associated ancestry cluster.

V was clipped by 4 bases and J by 2 bases, with 7 bases between them. The CDR3 loop spans 13 amino acids. Germline V lookup: CDR1 SGHNT, CDR2 YYREEE (reference sequence). For this clone: Its specificity is not known.

Researchers ran the PCR with 60 Vbeta and 13 Jbeta primers. Authors' data handling: As a later analysis found, there were 78 million or so unique TCR beta chains, of which around 9.9 million were shared. Profiling relied on immunoSEQ multiplex PCR, and the TCRdb table lists in-frame clones only, not all of them. That table gives V, J and clone size, and the DNA gave D and trimming. The sample carries about 92,000 clones, 60% to 80% recorded once. Study conclusions and caveats: TCR beta V segments were, for the most part, productive about 87% or about 30% of the time in an earlier analysis. Confirmation in vitro established that a few CMV-associated chains were specific for CMV antigens.

V and J are TRBV5-4 and TRBJ1-3; D is unclear. Sequencing used PBMCs. The TCR originated in a man in his fifties in good health and CMV-seropositive. As DNA, the CDR3 is TGTGCCAGCAGCCGAGAGACTGGAAACACCATATATTTT. Its translation: CASSRETGNTIYF.